The 13 T cell receptor beta chains below all came from one sample that was sequenced in a study of CD8+CD57+ T cells in acquired aplastic anemia. All patients picked for sequencing had shown, by flow cytometry, an expansion of CD8+CD57+ cells. It was genomic DNA that served as the template for profiling TCR beta VDJ and CDR3. TCRdb called the reads again in MiXCR, with one record for every CDR3 protein. The sample includes around 200,000 distinct CDR3 sequences, about 50% of them seen just once. The sample comprised sorted CD4+, CD8+, or CD8+CD57+ T cells (not recorded which) from PBMCs. The receptors derive from a human donor with aplastic anemia.

The CDR3 here is CASSSIGDSPLHF. The CDR3 region has the DNA TGTGCCAGCAGCTCCATAGGAGATTCACCCCTCCACTTT. The chain combines TRBV7-9 with TRBJ1-6; D remains ambiguous. The germline V and J ends were trimmed by 4 bases and 8 bases, with 9 bases remaining between them. CDR3 length equals 13 residues. Per germline, CDR1 SEHNR and CDR2 FQNEAQ (reference sequence).

V is TRBV3-1 and J is TRBJ1-5; D perhaps matches TRBD1 (6 bases). The CDR3 runs to 15 residues. Germline CDR1 LGHDT, CDR2 YNNKEL (reference sequence). The V end lost 0 bases, the J end lost 5 bases, and 11 bases lay between the germline ends. The CDR3 nucleotides read TGTGCCAGCAGCCAAGATCCGGGGGGGCATCAGCCCCAGCATTTT. It is translated as CASSQDPGGHQPQHF.

Ten or more counts support this clonotype. The CDR3 DNA follows: TGTGCCAGCAGTGAATATAAAGCCCGGGGGGGGGCTGGCTACACCTTC. Amino acid sequence: CASSEYKARGGAGYTF. The rearrangement links TRBV25-1 to TRBJ1-2, with D possibly TRBD1 on 6 matching bases. Trimming stripped 0 bases from V and 7 bases from J, with 18 bases between. CDR1 and CDR2 from the germline V gene are MGHDK and SYGVNS. The CDR3 has 16 amino acids.

There are a few counts of this clonotype. The chain recombines TRBV6-5 with TRBJ2-5, with 9 bases fitting TRBD2. This CDR3 has 15 amino acids. Looked up from germline, CDR1 is MNHEY and CDR2 is SVGAGI. V was clipped by 5 bases and J by 5 bases; unmatched bases: 9. The CDR3 nucleotides are TGTGCCAGCAGTAACCGCGGGGGGGCGAGTGAGACCCAGTACTTC. Encoded protein: CASSNRGGASETQYF.

This clonotype came up a few times. The V gene is TRBV5-6, the J gene TRBJ2-3; 8 positions agree with TRBD2. This CDR3 comprises 16 residues. Germline assignment: CDR1 SGHDT and CDR2 YYEEEE. The V gene end was trimmed by 4 bases and the J gene end by 2 bases; junction bases not matched to a gene: 9. The CDR3 DNA reads TGTGCCAGCAGCGGCGTTCGGGGGGGCAACACAGATACGCAGTATTTT. This encodes CASSGVRGGNTDTQYF.

The genes are TRBV3-1 and TRBJ1-4, with D tentatively TRBD1 (5 bases). The germline V gene has CDR1 LGHDT and CDR2 YNNKEL (reference sequence). The V gene lost 1 base and the J gene lost 5 bases, with 11 bases spanning the gap. The CDR3 is made up of 15 amino acids. The chain's CDR3 is CASSQAGGDNEKLFF. The CDR3 nucleotides are TGTGCCAGCAGCCAAGCGGGAGGGGACAATGAAAAACTGTTTTTT.

In the case of this clonotype: A much more abundant neighbour one base away suggests this may be a read error. The chain carries TRBV3-1 and TRBJ1-3, with D unresolved. CDR3 size: 14 residues. Germline V CDR1 and CDR2: LGHDT, YNNKEL (reference sequence). The chain's CDR3 is CASSQRDSGDTIYF. The DNA for the CDR3 is TGTGCCAGCAGCCAAAGGGATTCTGGAGACACCATATATTTT. The variable domain in full, with the rest retrieved from reference TRBV3-1 and TRBJ1-3, is DTAVSQTPKYLVTQMGNDKSIKCEQNLGHDTMYWYKQDSKKFLKIMFSYNNKELIINETVPNRFSPKSPDKAHLNLHINSLELGDSAVYFCASSQRDSGDTIYFGEGSWLTVV.

This chain uses TRBV7-9 with TRBJ2-5; 8 nucleotides line up with TRBD2. J lost 5 bases, V lost 7 bases, and 3 bases had no gene match. CDR1 and CDR2 (germline): SEHNR, FQNEAQ (reference sequence). This CDR3 comprises 12 residues. The CDR3 is CASTGGGETQYF. The CDR3 coding sequence is TGTGCCAGCACGGGCGGGGGGGAGACCCAGTACTTC.

The J gene is TRBJ1-4, the V gene TRBV19; the D gene is possibly TRBD1 (5 bases). V lost 4 bases, J lost 3 bases, and 12 bases lay in between. This CDR3 spans 15 amino acids. Germline CDR1 LNHDA, CDR2 SQIVND (reference sequence). CDR3 sequence reads: CASSRGTAANEKLFF. DNA of the CDR3: TGTGCCAGTAGTAGAGGGACGGCGGCTAATGAAAAACTGTTTTTT.

This clonotype was observed at least ten times. The chain recombines TRBV2 with TRBJ2-7; possibly TRBD1 for D (6 bases). Trimming removed 9 bases from V and 1 base from J, with 13 bases in between. The germline CDR1 and CDR2 sequences are SNHLY and FYNNEI. This CDR3 has 13 residues. CDR3 sequence: CARRDTMSYEQYF. CDR3 coding DNA: TGTGCCAGGAGGGACACCATGTCCTACGAGCAGTACTTC. Complete variable domain (other parts from reference TRBV2 and TRBJ2-7): EPEVTQTPSHQVTQMGQEVILRCVPISNHLYFYWYRQILGQKVEFLVSFYNNEISEKSEIFDDQFSVERPDGSNFTLKIRSTKLEDSAMYFCARRDTMSYEQYFGPGTRLTVT.

The chain uses TRBV16 and TRBJ1-2; D is uncertain. The CDR3 length is 16 residues. Germline V gene sequence: CDR1 KGHSY, CDR2 FQNENV. With 0 bases removed from V and 5 bases from J, the gap between germline ends came to 16 bases. CDR3: CASSQSGVRSLYGYTF. CDR3 coding DNA: TGTGCCAGCAGCCAATCTGGGGTTCGATCCTTGTATGGCTACACCTTC. The full variable domain, completed using reference TRBV16 and TRBJ1-2, is GEEVAQTPKHLVRGEGQKAKLYCAPIKGHSYVFWYQQVLKNEFKFLISFQNENVFDETGMPKERFSAKCLPNSPCSLEIQATKLEDSAVYFCASSQSGVRSLYGYTFGSGTRLTVV.

This sequence joins TRBV20-1 and TRBJ1-2, with 10 nucleotides matching TRBD1. With 5 bases clipped from V and 7 bases from J, the junction kept 10 bases outside the gene matches. Germline V lookup: CDR1 DFQATT, CDR2 SNEGSKA (reference sequence). The CDR3 is 14 residues long. The CDR3 region has the DNA TGCAGTGCTCCCCCAGGGACAGGGGCTGCTGGCTACACCTTC. Its translation: CSAPPGTGAAGYTF.

This clonotype was detected a few times. The chain joins TRBV10-3 to TRBJ2-5; D is perhaps TRBD2 (6 bases). Between the trimmed V and J ends, which lost 6 bases and 7 bases, there was a span of 18 bases. The CDR3 covers 14 residues. Germline assignment: CDR1 ENHRY and CDR2 SYGVKD. The CDR3 nucleotides are TGTGCCATCAGCCCAGGGCGGGACGGTGGGACCCAGTACTTC. It specifies CAISPGRDGGTQYF.